This TCR beta chain was identified in a study of a mutant IDH1 vaccine in newly diagnosed glioma. The overall study: Eight vaccinations were given in weeks 1, 3, 5, 7, 11, 15, 19 and 23. Onset of vaccination occurred 4-6 weeks following radiotherapy alone, or with temozolomide cycles. Patients were pretreated with radiotherapy, temozolomide, or both, mostly both.

The time point here: week 23, last vaccination. Each vaccine dose was 300 ug of mutant IDH1 20-mer peptide, with topical imiquimod. This CDR3 has 11 amino acids. V shed 3 bases and J shed 7 bases, with 7 bases lying between them. Germline values: CDR1 WSHSY, CDR2 SAAADI. The assay was immunoSEQ multiplex PCR, and TCRdb's table has in-frame clones only and misses some. Altogether roughly 74,000 clones are present, 70% to 90% being singletons, with the ten largest covering 2.2%. Details on this clone: The antigen is undetermined.

Study conclusions and caveats: Changes in the top peripheral T cell clonotypes seemingly had no bearing on pseudoprogression.

This TCR was recovered from a young man with glioma. Some clones in this sample may be carry-over from other donors' samples. Sequences were derived from PBMCs, sampled from a glioma patient whose treatment included an IDH1 peptide vaccine. This chain connects TRBV10-2 to TRBJ2-7; D unresolved. The CDR3 nucleotides read TGCGCCAGCAGTGACCCCCGGGAGCAGTACTTC. Amino acid sequence: CASSDPREQYF.